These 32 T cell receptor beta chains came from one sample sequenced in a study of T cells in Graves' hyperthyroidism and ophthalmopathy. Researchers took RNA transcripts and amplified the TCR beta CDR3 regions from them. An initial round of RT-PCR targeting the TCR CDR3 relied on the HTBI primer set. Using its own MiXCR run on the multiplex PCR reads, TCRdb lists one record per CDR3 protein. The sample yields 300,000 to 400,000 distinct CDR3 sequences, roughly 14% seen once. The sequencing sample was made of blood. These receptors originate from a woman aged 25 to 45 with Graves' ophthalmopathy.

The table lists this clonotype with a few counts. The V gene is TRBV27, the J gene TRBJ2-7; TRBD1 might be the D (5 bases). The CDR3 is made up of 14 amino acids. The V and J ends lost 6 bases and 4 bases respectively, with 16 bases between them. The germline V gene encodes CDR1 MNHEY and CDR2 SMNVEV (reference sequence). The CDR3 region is CASRGAGLLYEQYF. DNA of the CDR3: TGTGCCAGCAGGGGTGCAGGGTTACTATACGAGCAGTACTTC.

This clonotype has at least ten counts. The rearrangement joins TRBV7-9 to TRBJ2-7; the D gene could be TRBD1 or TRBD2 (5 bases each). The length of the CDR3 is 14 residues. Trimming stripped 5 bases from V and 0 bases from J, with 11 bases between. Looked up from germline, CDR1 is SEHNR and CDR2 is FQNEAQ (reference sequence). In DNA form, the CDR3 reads TGTGCCAGCAGCCGGGGACCGCTCTCCTACGAGCAGTACTTC. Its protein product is CASSRGPLSYEQYF.

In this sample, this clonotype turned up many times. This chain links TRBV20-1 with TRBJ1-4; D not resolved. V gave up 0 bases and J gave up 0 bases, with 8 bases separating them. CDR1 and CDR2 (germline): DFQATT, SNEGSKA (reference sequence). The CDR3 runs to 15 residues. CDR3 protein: CSARDLRSTNEKLFF. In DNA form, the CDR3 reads TGCAGTGCTAGAGACCTACGATCAACTAATGAAAAACTGTTTTTT.

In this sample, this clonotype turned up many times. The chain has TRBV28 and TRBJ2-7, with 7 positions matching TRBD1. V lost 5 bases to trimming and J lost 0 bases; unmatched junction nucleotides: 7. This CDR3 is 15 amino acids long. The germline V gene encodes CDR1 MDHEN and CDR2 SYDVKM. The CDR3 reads CASSPGTVSSYEQYF. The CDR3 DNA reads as TGTGCCAGCAGTCCCGGGACAGTGAGCTCCTACGAGCAGTACTTC.

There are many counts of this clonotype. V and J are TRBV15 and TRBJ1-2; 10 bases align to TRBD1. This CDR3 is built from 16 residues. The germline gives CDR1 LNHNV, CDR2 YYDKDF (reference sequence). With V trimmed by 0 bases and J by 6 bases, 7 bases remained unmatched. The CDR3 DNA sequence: TGTGCCACCAGCAGAGATTGGGCAGGACAGGGGGATGGCTACACCTTC. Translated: CATSRDWAGQGDGYTF. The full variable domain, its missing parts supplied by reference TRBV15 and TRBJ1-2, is DAMVIQNPRYQVTQFGKPVTLSCSQTLNHNVMYWYQQKSSQAPKLLFHYYDKDFNNEADTPDNFQSRRPNTSFCFLDIRSPGLGDTAMYLCATSRDWAGQGDGYTFGSGTRLTVV.

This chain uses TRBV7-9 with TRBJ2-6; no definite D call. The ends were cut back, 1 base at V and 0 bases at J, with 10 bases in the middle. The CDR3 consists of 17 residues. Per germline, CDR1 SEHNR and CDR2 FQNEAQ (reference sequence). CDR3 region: CASSLGPGISGANVLTF. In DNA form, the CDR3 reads TGTGCCAGCAGCTTAGGTCCAGGTATCTCTGGGGCCAACGTCCTGACTTTC.

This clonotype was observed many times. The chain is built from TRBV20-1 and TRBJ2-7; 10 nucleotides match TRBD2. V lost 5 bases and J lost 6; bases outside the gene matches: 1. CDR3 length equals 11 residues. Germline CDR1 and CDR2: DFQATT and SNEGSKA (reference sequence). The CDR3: CSAQRGGEQYF. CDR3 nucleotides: TGCAGTGCTCAGCGGGGGGGCGAGCAGTACTTC.

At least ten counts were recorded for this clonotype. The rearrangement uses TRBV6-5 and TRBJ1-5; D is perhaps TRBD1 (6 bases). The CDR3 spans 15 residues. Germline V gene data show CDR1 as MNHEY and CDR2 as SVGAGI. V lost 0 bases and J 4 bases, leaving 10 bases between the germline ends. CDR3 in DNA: TGTGCCAGCAGTTACTCTCGGCAGGGGAATCAGCCCCAGCATTTT. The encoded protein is CASSYSRQGNQPQHF.

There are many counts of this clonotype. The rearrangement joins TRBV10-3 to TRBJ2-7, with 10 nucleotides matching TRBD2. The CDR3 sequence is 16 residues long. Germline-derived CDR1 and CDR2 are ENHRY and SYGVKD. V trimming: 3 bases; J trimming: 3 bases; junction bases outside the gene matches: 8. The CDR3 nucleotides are TGTGCCATCAGTGAAAGCGGGGGGGCGTTGGTCTACGAGCAGTACTTC. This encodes CAISESGGALVYEQYF.

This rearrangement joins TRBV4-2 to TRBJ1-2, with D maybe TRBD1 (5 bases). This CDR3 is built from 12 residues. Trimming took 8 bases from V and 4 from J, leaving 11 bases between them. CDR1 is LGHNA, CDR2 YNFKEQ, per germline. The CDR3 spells CASFGGGYGYTF. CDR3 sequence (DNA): TGTGCCAGCTTCGGGGGAGGCTATGGCTACACCTTC.

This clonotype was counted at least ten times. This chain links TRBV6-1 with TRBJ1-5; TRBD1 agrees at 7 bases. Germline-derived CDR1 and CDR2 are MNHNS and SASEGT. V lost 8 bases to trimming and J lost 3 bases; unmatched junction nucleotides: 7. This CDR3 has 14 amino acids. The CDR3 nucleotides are TGTGCCAGCGCAAAGGGGGCTGCCAATCAGCCCCAGCATTTT. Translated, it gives CASAKGAANQPQHF.

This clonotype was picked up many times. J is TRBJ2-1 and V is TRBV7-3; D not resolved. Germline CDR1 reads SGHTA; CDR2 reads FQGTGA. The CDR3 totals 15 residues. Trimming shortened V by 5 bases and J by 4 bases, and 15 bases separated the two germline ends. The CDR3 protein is CASSQDLSRYNEQFF. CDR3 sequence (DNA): TGTGCCAGCAGCCAGGATCTATCCCGGTACAATGAGCAGTTCTTC. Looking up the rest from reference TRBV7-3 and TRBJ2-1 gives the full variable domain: GAGVSQTPSNKVTEKGKYVELRCDPISGHTALYWYRQSLGQGPEFLIYFQGTGAADDSGLPNDRFFAVRPEGSVSTLKIQRTERGDSAVYLCASSQDLSRYNEQFFGPGTRLTVL.

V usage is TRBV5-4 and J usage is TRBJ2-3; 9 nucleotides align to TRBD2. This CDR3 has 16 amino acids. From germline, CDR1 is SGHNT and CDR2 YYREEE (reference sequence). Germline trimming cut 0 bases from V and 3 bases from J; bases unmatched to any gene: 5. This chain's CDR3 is CASSLDLAGPTDTQYF. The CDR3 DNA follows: TGTGCCAGCAGCTTGGATCTAGCGGGGCCAACAGATACGCAGTATTTT.

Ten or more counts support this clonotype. The CDR3 is CASSSHPRVLNTEAFF. CDR3 nucleotide sequence: TGTGCCAGCAGTTCCCATCCTAGGGTACTGAACACTGAAGCTTTCTTT. The chain uses TRBV12-3 or TRBV12-4 and TRBJ1-1; unclear D gene. The V end lost 4 bases, the J end lost 0 bases, and 15 bases lay between the germline ends. The CDR3 sequence is 16 residues long.

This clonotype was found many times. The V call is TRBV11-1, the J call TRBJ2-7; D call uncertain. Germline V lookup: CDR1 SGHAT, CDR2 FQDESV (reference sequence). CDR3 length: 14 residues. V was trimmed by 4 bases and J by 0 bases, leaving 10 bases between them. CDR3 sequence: CASSSRPSSYEQYF. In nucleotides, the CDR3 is TGTGCCAGCAGCTCCCGACCGAGCTCCTACGAGCAGTACTTC.

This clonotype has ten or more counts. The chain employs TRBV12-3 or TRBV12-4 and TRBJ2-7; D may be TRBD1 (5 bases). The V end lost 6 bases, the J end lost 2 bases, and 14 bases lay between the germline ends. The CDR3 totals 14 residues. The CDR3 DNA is TGTGCCAGCAGACCAGGGTTAAGTCCCTACGAGCAGTACTTC. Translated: CASRPGLSPYEQYF.

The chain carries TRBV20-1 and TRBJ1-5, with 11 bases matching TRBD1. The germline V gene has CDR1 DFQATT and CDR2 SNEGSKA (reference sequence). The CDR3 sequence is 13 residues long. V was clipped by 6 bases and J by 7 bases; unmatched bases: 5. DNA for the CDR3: TGCAGTGCCCTCGGGACAGGGGGGCAGCCCCAGCATTTT. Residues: CSALGTGGQPQHF.

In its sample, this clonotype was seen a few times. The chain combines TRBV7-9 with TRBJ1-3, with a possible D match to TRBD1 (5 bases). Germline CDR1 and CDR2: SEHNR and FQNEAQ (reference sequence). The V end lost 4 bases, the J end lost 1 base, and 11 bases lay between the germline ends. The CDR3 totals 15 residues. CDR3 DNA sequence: TGTGCCAGCAGCTCGGACACGAGATCTGGAAACACCATATATTTT. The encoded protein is CASSSDTRSGNTIYF.

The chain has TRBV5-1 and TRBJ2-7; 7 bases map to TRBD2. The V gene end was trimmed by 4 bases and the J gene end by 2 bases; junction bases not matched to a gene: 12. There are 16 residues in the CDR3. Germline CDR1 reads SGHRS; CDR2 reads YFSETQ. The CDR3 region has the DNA TGCGCCAGCAGCCCCTACGGGGGAGGGATAGCCTACGAGCAGTACTTC. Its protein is CASSPYGGGIAYEQYF.

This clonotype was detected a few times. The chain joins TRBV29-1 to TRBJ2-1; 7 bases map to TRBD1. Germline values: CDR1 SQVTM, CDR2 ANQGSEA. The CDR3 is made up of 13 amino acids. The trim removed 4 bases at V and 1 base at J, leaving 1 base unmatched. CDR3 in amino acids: CSVGDSSYNEQFF. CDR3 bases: TGCAGCGTTGGGGACAGTTCCTACAATGAGCAGTTCTTC.

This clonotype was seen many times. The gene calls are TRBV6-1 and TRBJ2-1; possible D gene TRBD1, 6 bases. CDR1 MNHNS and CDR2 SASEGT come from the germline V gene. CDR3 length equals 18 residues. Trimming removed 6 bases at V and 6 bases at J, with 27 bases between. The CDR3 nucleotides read TGTGCCAGCAGGGTGGACCAGGGGAGCCCAATTTGGTCCAATGAGCAGTTCTTC. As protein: CASRVDQGSPIWSNEQFF.

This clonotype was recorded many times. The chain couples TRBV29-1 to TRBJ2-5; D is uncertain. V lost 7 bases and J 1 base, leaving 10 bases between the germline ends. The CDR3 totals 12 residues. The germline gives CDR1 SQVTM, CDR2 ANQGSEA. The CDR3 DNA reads TGCAGCGGACTTGATTTCCAAGAGACCCAGTACTTC. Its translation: CSGLDFQETQYF.

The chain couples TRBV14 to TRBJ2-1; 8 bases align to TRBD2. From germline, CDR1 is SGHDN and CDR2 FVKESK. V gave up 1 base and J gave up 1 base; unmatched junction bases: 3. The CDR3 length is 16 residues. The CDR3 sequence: CASSQARGGSYNEQFF. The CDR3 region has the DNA TGTGCCAGCAGCCAAGCTCGGGGGGGTTCCTACAATGAGCAGTTCTTC.

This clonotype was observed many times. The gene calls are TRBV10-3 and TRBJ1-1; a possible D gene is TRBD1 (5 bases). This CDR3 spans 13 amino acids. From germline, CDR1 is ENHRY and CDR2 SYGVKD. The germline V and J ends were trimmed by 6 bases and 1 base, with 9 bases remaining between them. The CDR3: CAISDSQNTEAFF. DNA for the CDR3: TGTGCCATCAGCGACAGCCAGAACACTGAAGCTTTCTTT.

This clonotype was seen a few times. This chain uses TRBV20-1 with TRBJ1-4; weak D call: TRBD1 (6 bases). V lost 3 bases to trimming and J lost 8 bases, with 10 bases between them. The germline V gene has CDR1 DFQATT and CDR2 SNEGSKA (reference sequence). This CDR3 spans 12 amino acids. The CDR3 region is CSASLQGEKLFF. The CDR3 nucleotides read TGCAGTGCTAGTCTCCAGGGGGAAAAACTGTTTTTT.

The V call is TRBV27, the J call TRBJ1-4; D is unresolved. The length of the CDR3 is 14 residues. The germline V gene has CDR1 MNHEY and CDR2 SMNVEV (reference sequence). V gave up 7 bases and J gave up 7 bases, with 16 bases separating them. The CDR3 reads CASTTNPRSEKLFF. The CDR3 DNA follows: TGTGCCAGCACCACAAACCCCCGGTCTGAAAAACTGTTTTTT.

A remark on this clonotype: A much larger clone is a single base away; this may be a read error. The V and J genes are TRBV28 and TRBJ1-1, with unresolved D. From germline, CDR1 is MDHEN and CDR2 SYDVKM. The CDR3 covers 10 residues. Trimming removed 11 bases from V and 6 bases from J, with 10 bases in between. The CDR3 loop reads CAGSAAEAFF. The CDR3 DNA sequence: TGTGCCGGCTCGGCCGCTGAAGCTTTCTTT.

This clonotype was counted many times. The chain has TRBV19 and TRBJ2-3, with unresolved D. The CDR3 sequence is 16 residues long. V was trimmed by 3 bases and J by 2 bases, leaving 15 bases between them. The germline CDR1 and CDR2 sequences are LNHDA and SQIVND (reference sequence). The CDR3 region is CASSIFGSANTDTQYF. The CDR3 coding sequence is TGTGCCAGTAGTATCTTCGGCAGCGCGAACACAGATACGCAGTATTTT.

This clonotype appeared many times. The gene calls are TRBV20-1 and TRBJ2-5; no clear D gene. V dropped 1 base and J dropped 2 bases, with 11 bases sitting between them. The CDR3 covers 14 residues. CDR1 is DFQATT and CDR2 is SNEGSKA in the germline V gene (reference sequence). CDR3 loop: CSARALERQETQYF. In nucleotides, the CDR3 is TGCAGTGCTAGAGCCTTGGAAAGACAAGAGACCCAGTACTTC.

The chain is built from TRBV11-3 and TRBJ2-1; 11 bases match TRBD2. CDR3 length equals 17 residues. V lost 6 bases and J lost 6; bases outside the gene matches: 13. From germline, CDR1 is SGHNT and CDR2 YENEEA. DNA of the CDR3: TGTGCCAGCAGTCTCTTTAGCGGGGGGGCCAACCTCAATGAGCAGTTCTTC. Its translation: CASSLFSGGANLNEQFF.

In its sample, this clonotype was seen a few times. The CDR3 region has the DNA TGCAGTGCTAGAGATCAGAGACAGGGGAATGAAAAACTGTTTTTT. It is translated as CSARDQRQGNEKLFF. The chain recombines TRBV20-1 with TRBJ1-4, with 8 bases lining up with TRBD1. V shed 0 bases, J shed 5 bases, and the junction held 5 bases outside the gene matches. The CDR3 is made up of 15 amino acids. CDR1 and CDR2 (germline): DFQATT, SNEGSKA (reference sequence).

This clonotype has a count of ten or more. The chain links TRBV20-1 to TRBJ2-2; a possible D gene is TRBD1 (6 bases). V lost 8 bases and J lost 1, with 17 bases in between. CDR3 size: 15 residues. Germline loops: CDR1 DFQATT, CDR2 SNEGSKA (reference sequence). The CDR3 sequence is CSNQRAGENTGELFF. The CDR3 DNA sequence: TGCAGTAACCAAAGGGCAGGGGAGAACACCGGGGAGCTGTTTTTT.